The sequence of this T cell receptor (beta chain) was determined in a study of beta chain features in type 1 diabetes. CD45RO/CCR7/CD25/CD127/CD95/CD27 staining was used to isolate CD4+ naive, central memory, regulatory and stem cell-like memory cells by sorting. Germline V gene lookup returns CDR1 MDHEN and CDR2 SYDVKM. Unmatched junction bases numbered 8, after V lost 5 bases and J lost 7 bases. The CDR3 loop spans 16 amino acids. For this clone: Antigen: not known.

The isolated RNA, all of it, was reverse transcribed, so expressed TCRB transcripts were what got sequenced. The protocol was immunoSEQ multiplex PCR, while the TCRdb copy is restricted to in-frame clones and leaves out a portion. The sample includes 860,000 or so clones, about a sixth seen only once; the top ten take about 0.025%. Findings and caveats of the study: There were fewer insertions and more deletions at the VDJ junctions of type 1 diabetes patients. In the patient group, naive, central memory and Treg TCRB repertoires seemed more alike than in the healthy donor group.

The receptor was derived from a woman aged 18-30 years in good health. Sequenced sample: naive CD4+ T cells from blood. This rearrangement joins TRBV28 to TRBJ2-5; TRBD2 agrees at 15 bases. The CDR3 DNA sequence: TGTGCCAGCAGTGAATTGGGACTAGCGGGAGGCGGGACCCAGTACTTC. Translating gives CASSELGLAGGGTQYF.